This record covers a single T cell receptor (beta chain). V was pared by 6 bases and J by 5 bases, with 6 bases of the junction left unmatched. CDR1 is LGHDT, CDR2 YNNKEL, per germline (reference sequence). This CDR3 comprises 14 residues. This record comes from a study of blood T cell repertoires in COVID-19. Study in general: T cells, B-cell-depleted T cells, or PBMCs provided the cDNA or gDNA that served as material.

Under the authors' procedure: Cell counts per sample came from amplifying reference gene primers. Libraries were prepared by immunoSEQ multiplex PCR; TCRdb keeps only in-frame clonotypes and omits some of them. V and J calls and clone size are copied from that table; D and trimming were computed from the DNA. The sample comprises 97,000 or so clones, about 91% of which are singletons, and around 4.4% rests with the top ten. The sequence was collected from a man aged 18-30 years with acute or convalescent COVID-19. The chain recombines TRBV3-1 (or the pseudogene TRBV3-2) with TRBJ2-2; 7 bases are shared with TRBD1. What was sequenced was peripheral blood. The CDR3 DNA follows: TGTGCCAGCAGTCGAAGGGGGCGGACCGGGGAGCTGTTTTTT. Residues: CASSRRGRTGELFF.